The 29 T cell receptor beta chains presented below share a single source sample, sequenced in a study of graft-versus-host responses after intestinal transplantation. Some clones are missing from TCRdb's copy, which holds only in-frame ones; the method was immunoSEQ multiplex PCR. The data hold approximately 58,000 clones, with around nine tenths observed a single time. The specimen was PBMCs, collected around 120 days after intestinal transplantation. These receptors were taken from a human patient who received an intestinal transplant, so some T cells may come from the graft donor.

CDR3 DNA: TGTGCCAGCAGTTTATCGCCGGCAGGGGATCACTACGAGCAGTACTTC. Amino acids: CASSLSPAGDHYEQYF. The gene calls are TRBV28 and TRBJ2-5, with D perhaps TRBD1 (6 bases). The DNA end is more similar to TRBJ2-7, so the J call may be wrong. The germline V gene encodes CDR1 MDHEN and CDR2 SYDVKM. This CDR3 comprises 16 residues.

The chain recombines TRBV6-1 with TRBJ2-7; a possible D gene is TRBD2 (7 bases). The CDR3 totals 14 residues. Germline V lookup: CDR1 MNHNS, CDR2 SASEGT. V shed 2 bases and J shed 4 bases, with 12 bases lying between them. CDR3: CASSEIRGGYEQYF. Written as DNA, the CDR3 is TGTGCCAGCAGTGAAATCAGGGGAGGGTACGAGCAGTACTTC.

In this sample, this clone turned up a few times. J is TRBJ2-5 and V is TRBV13; tentatively, D is TRBD2 (5 bases). The CDR3 is made up of 16 amino acids. The germline V gene encodes CDR1 PRHDT and CDR2 FYEKMQ (reference sequence). V lost 6 bases, J lost 2 bases, and 19 bases lay in between. In DNA, the CDR3 is TGTGCCAGCAGTTCCCCGCTATGGCCGGGGCAAGAGACCCAGTACTTC. This translates into CASSSPLWPGQETQYF.

The chain is built from TRBV5-8 and TRBJ1-5, with D possibly matching TRBD1 (6 bases). CDR3 length: 20 residues. The germline CDR1 and CDR2 sequences are SGHTS and YDEGEE. Trimming removed 2 bases at V and 0 bases at J, with 24 bases between. CDR3 in amino acids: CASSFALLTGLIDSNQPQHF. In DNA form, the CDR3 reads TGTGCCAGCAGCTTTGCCCTCCTGACAGGATTGATTGATAGCAATCAGCCCCAGCATTTT.

The chain's CDR3 is CASRYRGFSSYEQYF. CDR3 bases: TGTGCCAGCAGGTACAGGGGATTCTCGTCCTACGAGCAGTACTTC. This chain joins TRBV28 and TRBJ2-7; 7 bases are a match to TRBD1. Germline CDR1 MDHEN, CDR2 SYDVKM. The CDR3 has 15 amino acids. Unmatched junction bases numbered 9, after V lost 6 bases and J lost 1 base.

V and J are TRBV5-6 and TRBJ2-7; maybe TRBD2 (5 bases). The CDR3 is 12 amino acids. V lost 1 base and J lost 4, with 6 bases in between. CDR1 is SGHDT and CDR2 is YYEEEE in the germline V gene. As DNA, the CDR3 is TGTGCCAGCAGCTTGTCGGGGTACGAGCAGTACTTC. Translation: CASSLSGYEQYF.

The rearrangement joins TRBV2 to TRBJ2-5, with TRBD1 as a possible D gene (5 bases). Germline CDR1 SNHLY, CDR2 FYNNEI. There are 16 residues in the CDR3. The ends were cut back, 6 bases at V and 0 bases at J, with 17 bases in the middle. The CDR3 nucleotides are TGTGCCAGCAGCCAGTTGGGGCCCGGGTACCAAGAGACCCAGTACTTC. Translating gives CASSQLGPGYQETQYF.

CDR3 residues: CASSSTGNQPQHF. In DNA form, the CDR3 reads TGTGCCAGCAGTTCGACAGGGAATCAGCCCCAGCATTTT. V is TRBV6-6 and J is TRBJ1-5; TRBD1 matches at 7 bases. The V gene's germline CDR1 is MNHNY and CDR2 SVGAGI (reference sequence). Losses at the gene ends were 4 bases for V and 4 bases for J; bases not matched to a gene: 1. The CDR3 contains 13 residues.

This clone has a single count. This chain uses TRBV9 with TRBJ2-6; 9 nucleotides agree with TRBD1. Germline V lookup: CDR1 SGDLS, CDR2 YYNGEE. Trimming took 3 bases from V and 0 from J; bases not matched to a gene: 4. CDR3 length: 17 residues. The CDR3 sequence is CASSGRQGVSGANVLTF. The CDR3 DNA follows: TGTGCCAGCAGCGGCAGACAGGGGGTCTCTGGGGCCAACGTCCTGACTTTC. The full variable domain, rest sourced from reference TRBV9 and TRBJ2-6, is DSGVTQTPKHLITATGQRVTLRCSPRSGDLSVYWYQQSLDQGLQFLIQYYNGEERAKGNILERFSAQQFPDLHSELNLSSLELGDSALYFCASSGRQGVSGANVLTFGAGSRLTVL.

The chain uses TRBV5-1 and TRBJ2-7; 8 nucleotides align to TRBD1. CDR1 is SGHRS and CDR2 is YFSETQ in the germline V gene. The V segment lost 4 bases and the J segment 4 bases; nucleotides outside the gene matches: 4. The CDR3 spans 13 residues. In nucleotides, the CDR3 is TGCGCCAGCAGCACGACAGGGGAGTACGAGCAGTACTTC. This codes for CASSTTGEYEQYF.

The rearrangement uses TRBV15 and TRBJ1-4; TRBD1 matches at 8 bases. Germline trimming cut 3 bases from V and 7 bases from J; bases unmatched to any gene: 10. This CDR3 has 16 residues. From germline, CDR1 is LNHNV and CDR2 YYDKDF (reference sequence). CDR3 nucleotides: TGTGCCACCAGCAGCCAGACAGGGGCGCTCGGTGAAAAACTGTTTTTT. It yields the protein CATSSQTGALGEKLFF. The variable domain in full, completed from reference TRBV15 and TRBJ1-4, reads DAMVIQNPRYQVTQFGKPVTLSCSQTLNHNVMYWYQQKSSQAPKLLFHYYDKDFNNEADTPDNFQSRRPNTSFCFLDIRSPGLGDTAMYLCATSSQTGALGEKLFFGSGTQLSVL.

The chain combines TRBV4-1 with TRBJ1-3; D gene uncertain. Trimming took 1 base from V and 3 from J, leaving 7 bases between them. This CDR3 contains 14 residues. Germline V gene lookup returns CDR1 MGHRA and CDR2 YSYEKL. In DNA form, the CDR3 reads TGCGCCAGCAGCCAAGTAGGCTATGGAAACACCATATATTTT. Its translation: CASSQVGYGNTIYF.

This chain uses TRBV7-9 with TRBJ2-7, with 11 bases fitting TRBD2. The CDR3 totals 15 residues. The germline CDR1 and CDR2 sequences are SEHNR and FQNEAQ (reference sequence). Trimming cost V 4 bases and J 0 bases; bases outside gene matches: 2. The CDR3 DNA sequence: TGTGCCAGCAGCTGGGGACTAGCGGCCTCCTACGAGCAGTACTTC. The encoded protein is CASSWGLAASYEQYF.

Comments on this clone: Other DNA sequences in the sample encode the same CDR3. The chain carries TRBV7-8 and TRBJ2-1; D is ambiguous. The V end lost 1 base, the J end lost 5 bases, and 6 bases lay between the germline ends. This CDR3 is 13 amino acids long. Germline CDR1 is SGHVS and CDR2 is FQNEAQ. CDR3 sequence reads: CASSLGQNNEQFF. CDR3 bases: TGTGCCAGCAGCTTAGGCCAGAACAATGAGCAGTTCTTC.

The chain couples TRBV28 to TRBJ2-7, with a tentative D call TRBD1 (6 bases). The CDR3 sequence is 13 residues long. Germline CDR1 MDHEN, CDR2 SYDVKM. Trimming removed 3 bases at V and 6 bases at J, with 12 bases between. The CDR3 here is CASSFRGRGEQYF. The CDR3 bases are TGTGCCAGCAGTTTTAGGGGGAGAGGCGAGCAGTACTTC.

The chain joins TRBV7-8 to TRBJ1-5, with 10 bases lining up with TRBD1. The CDR3 runs 16 residues. CDR1 is SGHVS, CDR2 FQNEAQ, per germline. Germline trimming cut 4 bases from V and 3 bases from J; bases unmatched to any gene: 6. The CDR3 nucleotides are TGTGCCAGCAGCTCCGGGACAGGGGATTTCAATCAGCCCCAGCATTTT. As protein: CASSSGTGDFNQPQHF.

The chain links TRBV6-5 to TRBJ2-7; the match to TRBD1 covers 9 bases. The germline V gene encodes CDR1 MNHEY and CDR2 SVGAGI. The V gene end was trimmed by 8 bases and the J gene end by 2 bases; junction bases not matched to a gene: 10. This CDR3 has 15 residues. The CDR3 is CASGTGGIPAYEQYF. Here the CDR3 DNA reads TGTGCCAGCGGCACAGGGGGCATTCCTGCCTACGAGCAGTACTTC.

The CDR3 loop is CASSTGGGNQPQHF. The CDR3 DNA reads as TGTGCCAGCAGCACAGGGGGGGGCAATCAGCCCCAGCATTTT. This rearrangement joins TRBV6-6 to TRBJ1-5, with 8 bases aligning to TRBD1. Trimming removed 6 bases from V and 2 bases from J; junction bases left unmatched: 3. The CDR3 loop spans 14 amino acids. The germline V gene encodes CDR1 MNHNY and CDR2 SVGAGI (reference sequence).

The CDR3 DNA is TGTGCCAGCAGGACACCCTTTAGGCAGACCCAGTACTTC. Protein sequence: CASRTPFRQTQYF. J is TRBJ2-5 and V is TRBV7-2; D gene ambiguous. The CDR3 length is 13 residues. Germline lookup yields CDR1 SGHTA and CDR2 FQGNSA. Trimming cost V 6 bases and J 6 bases, with 14 bases left between them.

The chain joins TRBV27 to TRBJ2-7; D remains ambiguous. The CDR3 is 13 residues long. Trimming cost V 5 bases and J 2 bases, with 10 bases left between them. Germline V gene data show CDR1 as MNHEY and CDR2 as SMNVEV (reference sequence). The CDR3 protein is CASSPLGAYEQYF. CDR3 bases: TGTGCCAGCAGTCCTCTTGGGGCCTACGAGCAGTACTTC.

The rearrangement joins TRBV5-1 to TRBJ2-3; TRBD2 might be the D (5 bases). The CDR3 extends over 12 amino acids. V was clipped by 6 bases and J by 1 base, with 6 bases between them. From germline, CDR1 is SGHRS and CDR2 YFSETQ. CDR3 DNA: TGCGCCAGCAACGGGGGCACAGATACGCAGTATTTT. Its translation is CASNGGTDTQYF.

The chain links TRBV28 to TRBJ1-6, with 7 bases matching TRBD1. Losses at the gene ends were 5 bases for V and 2 bases for J; bases not matched to a gene: 3. Germline CDR1 MDHEN, CDR2 SYDVKM. The CDR3 contains 15 residues. The CDR3 bases are TGTGCCAGCAGTACAGGGGTGGCCTATAATTCACCCCTCCACTTT. This gives the protein CASSTGVAYNSPLHF.

V is TRBV6-5 and J is TRBJ2-7; 11 bases match TRBD1. Trimming at V came to 8 bases and at J to 1 base, leaving 4 bases not matched to a gene. The germline CDR1 and CDR2 sequences are MNHEY and SVGAGI. This CDR3 contains 14 residues. DNA of the CDR3: TGTGCCAGCGGTGGGACAGGGGGTTCCTACGAGCAGTACTTC. Translated: CASGGTGGSYEQYF.

The chain is built from TRBV6-1 and TRBJ1-2; the D gene is possibly TRBD1 (5 bases). This CDR3 comprises 13 residues. The V end lost 10 bases, the J end lost 4 bases, and 16 bases lay between the germline ends. The germline CDR1 and CDR2 sequences are MNHNS and SASEGT. This chain's CDR3 is CATAGQTVYGYTF. The CDR3 nucleotides read TGTGCCACCGCGGGGCAGACAGTCTATGGCTACACCTTC.

This clone appeared a few times. J is TRBJ2-5 and V is TRBV5-1; 11 bases fit TRBD2. The CDR3 sequence is 15 residues long. Germline trimming cut 0 bases from V and 5 bases from J; bases unmatched to any gene: 3. Germline V gives CDR1 SGHRS, CDR2 YFSETQ. The CDR3 region has the DNA TGCGCCAGCAGCTTGGTGGCTAGCGGGGGGGAGACCCAGTACTTC. It is translated as CASSLVASGGETQYF. Together with reference TRBV5-1 and TRBJ2-5, the CDR3 gives the full variable domain: KAGVTQTPRYLIKTRGQQVTLSCSPISGHRSVSWYQQTPGQGLQFLFEYFSETQRNKGNFPGRFSGRQFSNSRSEMNVSTLELGDSALYLCASSLVASGGETQYFGPGTRLLVL.

This clone has only a few counts. The chain has TRBV25-1 and TRBJ2-1; 8 positions match TRBD2. The CDR3 totals 15 residues. The junction had 11 bases not matched to a gene; V was cut back by 4 bases and J by 9 bases. CDR1 is MGHDK, CDR2 SYGVNS, per germline. For the CDR3, the DNA is TGTGCCAGCAGTGTAGAATCGACGGGAGGGGCTGAGCAGTTCTTC. Residues: CASSVESTGGAEQFF.

V gene TRBV2 combines with J gene TRBJ2-4; TRBD1 is a possible D gene (6 bases). Germline loops: CDR1 SNHLY, CDR2 FYNNEI. V dropped 9 bases and J dropped 0 bases, with 18 bases sitting between them. This CDR3 comprises 16 residues. Written as DNA, the CDR3 is TGTGCCAGTTTCGCCGGGACACTTGTAGCCAAAAACATTCAGTACTTC. Translating gives CASFAGTLVAKNIQYF.

The gene calls are TRBV5-1 and TRBJ1-6; D is perhaps TRBD1 (5 bases). The CDR3 covers 14 residues. The germline CDR1 and CDR2 sequences are SGHRS and YFSETQ. V lost 2 bases to trimming and J lost 10 bases, with 13 bases between them. Written as DNA, the CDR3 is TGCGCCAGCAGCTTCACCGGTAGGGGATCACCCCTCCACTTT. Translation gives CASSFTGRGSPLHF. Drawing the rest from reference TRBV5-1 and TRBJ1-6, the complete variable domain is KAGVTQTPRYLIKTRGQQVTLSCSPISGHRSVSWYQQTPGQGLQFLFEYFSETQRNKGNFPGRFSGRQFSNSRSEMNVSTLELGDSALYLCASSFTGRGSPLHFGNGTRLTVT.

This chain joins TRBV7-2 and TRBJ2-1; no clear D gene. Trimming cost V 0 bases and J 5 bases, with 8 bases left between them. The CDR3 is made up of 14 amino acids. In germline, CDR1 is SGHTA, CDR2 FQGNSA. In DNA, the CDR3 is TGTGCCAGCAGCTTAGCGAGTGTCAACAATGAGCAGTTCTTC. Translating gives CASSLASVNNEQFF.